This T cell receptor (beta chain) is drawn from a study of CD8 T cells in ankylosing spondylitis. Broader study findings: Characteristic, it appeared, of ankylosing spondylitis blood was a TCR beta motif of several highly homologous variants.

Germline V CDR1 and CDR2: MNHNS, SASEGT. The ends lost 11 bases at V and 6 bases at J; junction bases unmatched: 9. The CDR3 covers 13 residues. A word on this clonotype: Its specificity is unknown.

5'-RACE, quantitative and with molecular barcodes, yielded the TCR beta libraries. TCRdb called the 5' RACE reads again in MiXCR, with one record for every CDR3 protein. The sample shows approximately 300,000 distinct CDR3 sequences, around 8% of them seen only once. This sequence was found in a male donor with ankylosing spondylitis. Sequencing was performed on blood, either unsorted or a sorted T cell fraction (not recorded which). This chain uses TRBV6-1 with TRBJ1-5; 8 nucleotides align to TRBD1. CDR3 in amino acids: CAGRRGRLQPQHF. The CDR3 DNA is TGTGCCGGGCGCAGGGGGCGCCTTCAGCCCCAGCATTTT.